A single sample is the source of the 2 T cell receptor beta chains below, sequenced in a study of beta chain features in type 1 diabetes. Expressed TCRB transcripts were sequenced after all isolated RNA was converted to cDNA. Repertoires were generated with immunoSEQ multiplex PCR, while TCRdb's copy carries only in-frame clones and drops some. The sample has approximately 40,000 clones; 50% are singletons. The sequenced material came from stem cell memory CD4+ T cells from blood. Receptors originate from a young woman in good health.

The V gene is TRBV15, the J gene TRBJ2-1; 9 bases align to TRBD1. Germline V CDR1 and CDR2: LNHNV, YYDKDF (reference sequence). V dropped 0 bases and J dropped 5; count of bases not matched to a gene: 8. The length of the CDR3 is 17 residues. The CDR3 loop is CATSRDGGQGTDNEQFF. In DNA, the CDR3 is TGTGCCACCAGCAGAGATGGGGGACAGGGAACAGACAATGAGCAGTTCTTC.

There are a few counts of this clone. CDR3 nucleotides: TGTGCCAGCAGCTTATTAGCGGGAGGCCACAATGAGCAGTTCTTC. This codes for CASSLLAGGHNEQFF. The chain combines TRBV7-9 with TRBJ2-1, with TRBD2 matching 10 bases. CDR3 length: 15 residues. CDR1 and CDR2 (germline): SEHNR, FQNEAQ (reference sequence). The junction had 3 bases not matched to a gene; V was cut back by 2 bases and J by 5 bases.